The sample holds one count of the clone carrying this T cell receptor beta chain. Antigen: not known. The CDR3 covers 14 residues. Germline CDR1 reads MNHEY; CDR2 reads SVGAGI. Trimming removed 0 bases at V and 7 bases at J, with 13 bases between. This entry comes from a study of T cell responses to AZD1222 COVID-19 vaccine. Study overall: Researchers grouped second doses given at about 4 or about 12 weeks into one pool. Findings and limits, study-wide: Spike was spanned by vaccine-associated CD4 TCRs, which were dominant at 160-218 and 743-854.

Generated by immunoSEQ multiplex PCR, the TCRdb table keeps only in-frame clones and is missing some. Here the sample spans tens of thousands of clones, over 80% being singletons. The chain has TRBV6-5 and TRBJ2-7; TRBD2 is a possible D gene (5 bases). Sequencing was performed on peripheral blood, taken on day 0 of AZD1222 vaccination. The origin of this receptor is an adult in good health. The CDR3: CASSYSRETGEQYF. As DNA, the CDR3 is TGTGCCAGCAGTTACTCGAGAGAGACGGGGGAGCAGTACTTC.